The clone carrying this T cell receptor (beta chain) came up many times. Its cognate antigen is unknown. This specimen comes from a study of identical twins. Whole-study findings and limits: Analyses based on zero insertions could be partly confounded by invariant MAIT and iNKT cells.

TCRdb re-analysed the 5' RACE reads in MiXCR, keeping a single row per CDR3 protein. Among over 550,000 distinct CDR3 sequences listed, just over 7% were seen once. Germline V gene data show CDR1 as SGHVS and CDR2 as FQNEAQ. This CDR3 is 19 amino acids long. The V end lost 1 base, the J end lost 0 bases, and 16 bases lay between the germline ends. Another study also made use of these data, one on yellow fever vaccine responses in identical twins.

The V gene is TRBV7-8, the J gene TRBJ2-6, with D possibly TRBD1 on 6 matching bases. This clonotype originated in a young woman in good health. Sequenced: PBMCs. The CDR3 sequence: CASSLVRDISHSGANVLTF. CDR3 in DNA: TGTGCCAGCAGCTTAGTCCGGGACATCAGTCACTCTGGGGCCAACGTCCTGACTTTC.